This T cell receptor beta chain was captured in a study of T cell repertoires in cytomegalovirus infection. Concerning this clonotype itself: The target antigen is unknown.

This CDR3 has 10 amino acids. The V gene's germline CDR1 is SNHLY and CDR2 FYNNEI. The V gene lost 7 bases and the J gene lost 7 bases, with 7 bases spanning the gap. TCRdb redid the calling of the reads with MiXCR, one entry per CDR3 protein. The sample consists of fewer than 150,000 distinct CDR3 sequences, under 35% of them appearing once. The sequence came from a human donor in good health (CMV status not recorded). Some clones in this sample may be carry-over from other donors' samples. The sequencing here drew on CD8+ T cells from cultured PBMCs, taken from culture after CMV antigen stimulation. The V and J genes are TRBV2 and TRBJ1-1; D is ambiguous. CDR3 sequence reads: CASIINEAFF. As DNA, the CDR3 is TGTGCCAGCATTATAAATGAAGCTTTCTTT.